The clone carrying this TCR beta chain showed up many times. Its antigen is not identified. These data originate in a study of identical twins. Findings and caveats of the study: Researchers caution that invariant MAIT and iNKT cells could partly confound zero-insertion analyses. Insertions ran lower in abundant cord blood beta clonotypes, though not in memory repertoires.

TCRdb reprocessed the 5' RACE reads with MiXCR, giving one entry per CDR3 protein. The sample lists about 150,000 distinct CDR3 sequences; 3% to 4.5% were seen once. Healthy Caucasians alone served as donors. Trimming took off 6 bases at V and 2 bases at J, with 11 bases between the two ends. Germline V CDR1 and CDR2: MNHEY, SMNVEV (reference sequence). CDR3 length: 13 residues. Sequencing input: memory T cells sorted from blood. The TCR sequence derives from a man between 18 and 29 years old in good health. J is TRBJ2-7 and V is TRBV27, with D hard to call. The CDR3 region is CASSRRRTYEQYF. Written as DNA, the CDR3 is TGTGCCAGCAGCAGACGGAGAACCTACGAGCAGTACTTC.